This TCR beta chain was sequenced during a study of T cells in localized non-small cell lung cancer. Notes on the study in general: There was higher T cell clonality in uninvolved adjacent lung than in tumor, and it was highest there. Because only a single region of the tumor was sequenced, heterogeneity remains possible. Longer overall survival accompanied higher blood T cell density. A median of 57 clones ranked among the top 100 in tumor appeared in adjacent lung.

The repertoire was sequenced with immunoSEQ multiplex PCR; TCRdb's copy has only in-frame clones and lacks some. The table has 53,000 or so clones, 90% to 95% seen once. This clone was recorded only once. The antigen remains unidentified. The CDR3 is 15 amino acids. V gave up 5 bases and J gave up 2 bases; unmatched junction bases: 8. Germline CDR1 reads SGHAT; CDR2 reads FQNNGV. Sequencing was performed on peripheral blood, taken before any cancer treatment. J is TRBJ2-5 and V is TRBV11-2; 7 bases fit TRBD1. This clonotype was obtained from a man aged 35 to 70 with stage I lung adenocarcinoma. The CDR3 DNA reads TGTGCCAGCAGCACAAGGACAGGTACTCAAGAGACCCAGTACTTC. It codes for CASSTRTGTQETQYF.